This TCR beta chain was profiled in a study of blood T cell repertoires in COVID-19. Clones were sequenced by immunoSEQ multiplex PCR, and TCRdb holds only the in-frame ones, with some missing. The repertoire consists of about 260,000 clones, with 75% to 90% occurring once and the leading ten covering approximately 1.5%. This clonotype originated in a middle-aged woman who had recovered from COVID-19. The sequencing input was peripheral blood.

CDR3 sequence reads: CASSFSGGSSYNEQFF. In nucleotides, the CDR3 is TGCGCCAGCAGCTTTAGCGGGGGGAGCTCCTACAATGAGCAGTTCTTC. The rearrangement links TRBV5-1 to TRBJ2-1, with 10 bases fitting TRBD2. This CDR3 contains 16 residues. V was clipped by 2 bases and J by 0 bases; unmatched bases: 2. Germline CDR1 SGHRS, CDR2 YFSETQ.